A selection of T cell receptor beta chains follows, all from one sample in a study of T cell responses to AZD1222 COVID-19 vaccine. Libraries were prepared by immunoSEQ multiplex PCR; TCRdb keeps only in-frame clonotypes and omits some of them. The data hold 100,000 to 120,000 clones, with about 90% observed a single time. This sample comprised peripheral blood, obtained 28 days after the second AZD1222 dose. The receptors derive from an adult who received the AZD1222 COVID-19 vaccine. CDR3s include the opening cysteine and the closing phenylalanine or tryptophan. The order of the fields is D gene, V gene, J gene, clone size, CDR3 length, CDR3 DNA, CDR3 protein. A D gene is named only where the DNA matches it firmly. Some rows have no size entry. The others give once, few or many, or a class for an expanded clone.

>.|TRBV12-3/TRBV12-4|TRBJ2-3|.|12
TGTGCCAGCAGTCGTTACACAGATACGCAGTATTTT
CASSRYTDTQYF
>TRBD1|TRBV6-5|TRBJ1-4|.|15
TGTGCCAGCAGTCTCAGACAGGGCACTAATGAAAAACTGTTTTTT
CASSLRQGTNEKLFF
>TRBD2|TRBV6-2/TRBV6-3|TRBJ2-5|once|14
TGTGCCAGCAGTTACGGGGGACTAGAAGAGACCCAGTACTTC
CASSYGGLEETQYF
>TRBD1|TRBV28|TRBJ1-2|.|14
TGTGCCAGCAGTCCCCAAGACAGGGACTATGGCTACACCTTC
CASSPQDRDYGYTF
>.|TRBV18|TRBJ1-2|few|14
TGTGCCAGCTCACCGGGAGAGGGCGTTCATGGCTACACCTTC
CASSPGEGVHGYTF
>.|TRBV28|TRBJ1-3|.|15
TGTGCCAGCAGTTTATTTCTCAGCTCTGGAAACACCATATATTTT
CASSLFLSSGNTIYF
>.|TRBV10-1|TRBJ1-2|.|14
TGCGCCAGCAGCCCAACCGCAGCTAACTATGGCTACACCTTC
CASSPTAANYGYTF
>.|TRBV19|TRBJ1-2|.|13
TGTGCCAGTAGTTATTTCGACAGGCATGGCTACACCTTC
CASSYFDRHGYTF
>TRBD1|TRBV7-9|TRBJ1-1|.|16
TGTGCCAGCAGCTTAGCTTCGACAGGGGGCATCACTGAAGCTTTCTTT
CASSLASTGGITEAFF
>.|TRBV12-2|TRBJ1-3|.|16
TGTGCAAGTCGCAACTATCCGCGGAGCTCTGGAAACACCATATATTTT
CASRNYPRSSGNTIYF
>.|TRBV3-1/TRBV3-2|TRBJ2-7|.|14
TGTGCCAGCAGCCAAGAGGTAGTAGGCTACGAGCAGTACTTC
CASSQEVVGYEQYF
>.|TRBV19|TRBJ1-1|.|14
TGTGCCAGTAGTATTAGCCAGGTGACCACTGAAGCTTTCTTT
CASSISQVTTEAFF
>.|TRBV3-1/TRBV3-2|TRBJ1-3|.|15
TGTGCCAGCAGCCCAGGGATGATCTCTGGAAACACCATATATTTT
CASSPGMISGNTIYF
>TRBD1|TRBV7-8|TRBJ2-4|.|15
TGTGCCAGCAGCTTAGAGGGGGCAGCCAAAAACATTCAGTACTTC
CASSLEGAAKNIQYF
>.|TRBV28|TRBJ2-2|.|14
TGTGCCAGCAGCTCAACAGGGAACACCGGGGAGCTGTTTTTT
CASSSTGNTGELFF
>.|TRBV5-4|TRBJ1-1|.|15
TGTGCCAGCAGCTTGTATGCGGGATTGAACACTGAAGCTTTCTTT
CASSLYAGLNTEAFF
>.|TRBV6-5|TRBJ2-3|.|15
TGTGCCAGCAACGGCGGGGCGATAAGCACAGATACGCAGTATTTT
CASNGGAISTDTQYF
>.|TRBV7-9|TRBJ2-1|.|13
TGTGCCAGCAGACCCTCGGGGGCTGGTGAGCAGTTCTTC
CASRPSGAGEQFF
>TRBD1|TRBV28|TRBJ1-6|.|14
TGTGCCAGCAGACGGACAGGGGGTAATTCACCCCTCCACTTT
CASRRTGGNSPLHF
>.|TRBV5-1|TRBJ2-7|once|12
TGCGCCAGCAGCTTGATGGGATCCGAGCAGTACTTC
CASSLMGSEQYF
>TRBD1|TRBV7-3|TRBJ1-1|.|15
TGTGCCAGCAGCGAAACGGGACAGGTGAACACTGAAGCTTTCTTT
CASSETGQVNTEAFF
>.|TRBV6-6|TRBJ1-6|.|11
TGTGCCAGCTCCCAAAATTCACCCCTCCACTTT
CASSQNSPLHF
>.|TRBV5-5|TRBJ1-2|.|13
TGTGCCAGCAGCTTGCGGAGAGGGGAAGGCTACACCTTC
CASSLRRGEGYTF
>TRBD1|TRBV29-1|TRBJ1-5|.|14
TGCAGCGTTGGGGACAGGGGAAGCAATCAGCCCCAGCATTTT
CSVGDRGSNQPQHF
>.|TRBV27|TRBJ1-2|.|14
TGTGCCAGCAGTGGGGACAAGACTAACTATGGCTACACCTTC
CASSGDKTNYGYTF
>.|TRBV7-2|TRBJ1-1|once|13
TGTGCCAGCAGCACCTCAAGGAACACTGAAGCTTTCTTT
CASSTSRNTEAFF
>.|TRBV6-5|TRBJ1-2|.|13
TGTGCCAGCAGTTACCTCCCCTCGAATGGCTACACCTTC
CASSYLPSNGYTF
>TRBD2|TRBV7-2|TRBJ2-3|.|16
TGTGCCAGCAGGGGACTAGCGGGAGGGACCACAGATACGCAGTATTTT
CASRGLAGGTTDTQYF
>.|TRBV19|TRBJ2-7|.|13
TGTGCCAGCTCTCCCACCTGGAACGGAGGGCAGTACTTC
CASSPTWNGGQYF
>TRBD1|TRBV18|TRBJ1-2|.|15
TGTGCCAGCTCACCAACGGGACAGGGTGGCTATGGCTACACCTTC
CASSPTGQGGYGYTF
>.|TRBV6-6|TRBJ2-1|.|15
TGTGCCAGCAGTACCGGGACCACGCTCCAATGGGAGCAGTTCTTC
CASSTGTTLQWEQFF
>.|TRBV11-3|TRBJ1-1|.|13
TGTGCCAGCAGCGACACAGGGTACACTGAAGCTTTCTTT
CASSDTGYTEAFF
>.|TRBV6-5|TRBJ1-5|.|15
TGTGCCAGCAGAATTAGAGGGTTGGCCAATCAGCCCCAGCATTTT
CASRIRGLANQPQHF
>TRBD1|TRBV2|TRBJ2-2|.|14
TGTGCCAGTGGGGACAGGTTGAACACCGGGGAGCTGTTTTTT
CASGDRLNTGELFF
>TRBD1|TRBV11-3|TRBJ1-1|once|13
TGTGCCAGCTCTCGGACAGGGGATACTGAAGCTTTCTTT
CASSRTGDTEAFF
>.|TRBV6-6|TRBJ1-6|.|16
TGTGCCAGCAGTTACTCGCAGGGGAGCAATAATTCACCCCTCCACTTT
CASSYSQGSNNSPLHF
>.|TRBV7-3|TRBJ2-1|.|16
TGTGCCAGCAGCTTAAGTTTGTCGGGGGGCCCCAATGAGCAGTTCTTC
CASSLSLSGGPNEQFF
>.|TRBV10-3|TRBJ2-7|.|15
TGTGCCATCAGGGGCTACGGGGATGGGACCCACGAGCAGTACTTC
CAIRGYGDGTHEQYF
>.|TRBV18|TRBJ1-3|few|14
TGTGCCAGCTCACCACTCAGGGAAGCTGACACCATATATTTT
CASSPLREADTIYF
>.|TRBV11-2|TRBJ2-1|.|14
TGTGCCAGCAGCTTAATAGGACGGTACAATGAGCAGTTCTTC
CASSLIGRYNEQFF
>TRBD1|TRBV30|TRBJ2-7|.|15
TGTGCCTGGAGTGGGAGGACAGGTAGCTCCTACGAGCAGTACTTC
CAWSGRTGSSYEQYF
>TRBD1|TRBV6-5|TRBJ1-1|.|14
TGTGCCAGCAGTTCGACAGGGGTAGGGACTGAAGCTTTCTTT
CASSSTGVGTEAFF
>TRBD2|TRBV7-3|TRBJ2-3|.|17
TGTGCCAGCAGTCCGGGCGGCACTAGCGGGGGGGCCGGTACGCAGTATTTT
CASSPGGTSGGAGTQYF
>.|TRBV7-6|TRBJ2-1|.|11
TGTGCCAGCAGCCGTGAGGGTGAGCAGTTCTTC
CASSREGEQFF
>.|TRBV10-3|TRBJ2-5|once|13
TGTGCCATCCAAACAGAGACCCTAGAGACCCAGTACTTC
CAIQTETLETQYF
>.|TRBV19|TRBJ1-4|.|13
TGTGCCAGTACCCCCAGGGGCTCCGAAAAACTGTTTTTT
CASTPRGSEKLFF
>.|TRBV6-5|TRBJ1-1|.|12
TGTGCCAGCAGTTCATCAGCGCCTGAAGCTTTCTTT
CASSSSAPEAFF